One and the same sample provided the 29 T cell receptor beta chains below, sequenced in a study of blood T cells in healthy people across ages. Using a J-beta primer mix together with a sample-barcoded 5' primer, a second PCR was run for 7 to 11 cycles. One entry per CDR3 protein, called by TCRdb with MiXCR from the 5' RACE reads. Of about 1.6 million distinct CDR3 sequences listed, roughly 32% were seen once; the top ten hold 10% to 12%. Sequencing was done on a sample of blood. The receptors come from a woman aged 25 to 45 in good health.

A few counts support this clonotype. The chain recombines TRBV6-2 or TRBV6-3 with TRBJ2-3; D gene uncertain. Germline V lookup: CDR1 MNHEY, CDR2 SVGEGT. Trimming pared 5 bases from V and 4 bases from J, leaving 13 bases between. CDR3 length equals 14 residues. The CDR3 bases are TGTGCCAGCAGTACCCCAGTTTACGCAGATACGCAGTATTTT. Translated, it gives CASSTPVYADTQYF.

The chain carries TRBV7-9 and TRBJ2-2, with D perhaps TRBD1 (5 bases). Germline loops: CDR1 SEHNR, CDR2 FQNEAQ (reference sequence). V was pared by 2 bases and J by 7 bases, with 14 bases between. The CDR3 has 15 amino acids. CDR3 bases: TGTGCCAGCAGCTTACAGGGTCAGAGGATCGGGGAGCTGTTTTTT. Translating gives CASSLQGQRIGELFF.

The chain has TRBV5-6 and TRBJ2-3; 8 bases map to TRBD2. Germline V CDR1 and CDR2: SGHDT, YYEEEE. CDR3 length equals 16 residues. The ends lost 0 bases at V and 1 base at J; junction bases unmatched: 4. The CDR3 loop reads CASSLGSGGRTDTQYF. The CDR3 coding sequence is TGTGCCAGCAGCTTGGGTTCGGGGGGGCGCACAGATACGCAGTATTTT.

V is TRBV4-1 and J is TRBJ2-4; 7 bases are shared with TRBD1. This CDR3 spans 15 amino acids. V shed 2 bases, J shed 2 bases, and the junction held 3 bases outside the gene matches. Germline V gene data show CDR1 as MGHRA and CDR2 as YSYEKL. In nucleotides, the CDR3 is TGCGCCAGCAGCCAAACAGGGGTACCCAAAAACATTCAGTACTTC. This gives the protein CASSQTGVPKNIQYF.

The rearrangement links TRBV7-2 to TRBJ1-5, with D maybe TRBD1 (6 bases). CDR3 length: 15 amino acids. The germline V gene encodes CDR1 SGHTA and CDR2 FQGNSA. Deletions cut 1 base from V and 0 bases from J, with 7 bases between. CDR3 loop: CASSLGGHSNQPQHF. CDR3 bases: TGTGCCAGCAGCTTAGGGGGGCATAGCAATCAGCCCCAGCATTTT.

This clonotype was seen more than once but under ten times. The chain links TRBV6-1 to TRBJ1-1, with a possible D match to TRBD1 (6 bases). Germline CDR1 and CDR2: MNHNS and SASEGT. Trimming shortened V by 3 bases and J by 7 bases, and 18 bases separated the two germline ends. This CDR3 is 15 amino acids long. The CDR3 spells CASSEIFGQSLEAFF. The CDR3 DNA sequence: TGTGCCAGCAGTGAGATTTTTGGACAGAGCCTTGAAGCTTTCTTT.

The chain's CDR3 is CASSALAGVVTDTQYF. Here the CDR3 DNA reads TGTGCCAGCAGCGCCTTAGCGGGTGTGGTGACAGATACGCAGTATTTT. This chain uses TRBV7-8 with TRBJ2-3, with 7 bases that match TRBD2. CDR3 size: 16 residues. Trimming at V came to 5 bases and at J to 3 bases, leaving 11 bases not matched to a gene. CDR1 SGHVS and CDR2 FQNEAQ come from the germline V gene. The full variable domain, its missing parts supplied by reference TRBV7-8 and TRBJ2-3, is GAGVSQSPRYKVAKRGQDVALRCDPISGHVSLFWYQQALGQGPEFLTYFQNEAQLDKSGLPSDRFFAERPEGSVSTLKIQRTQQEDSAVYLCASSALAGVVTDTQYFGPGTRLTVL.

V and J are TRBV18 and TRBJ2-1; perhaps TRBD2 as D (5 bases). CDR1 and CDR2 from the germline V gene are KGHSH and LQKENI. Trimming cost V 6 bases and J 4 bases, with 19 bases left between them. The CDR3 length is 16 residues. CDR3 protein: CASSPGPGKSYNEQFF. CDR3 nucleotide sequence: TGTGCCAGCTCTCCAGGTCCGGGGAAGTCATACAATGAGCAGTTCTTC.

CDR3 DNA sequence: TGTGCCAGCAGTTTAGAAGGCGGGAGTAGGTACGAGCATTACTTC. This gives the protein CASSLEGGSRYEHYF. This sequence joins TRBV28 and TRBJ2-5; 7 bases match TRBD2. CDR1 and CDR2 from the germline V gene are MDHEN and SYDVKM. This CDR3 comprises 15 residues. V shed 2 bases and J 14 bases; nucleotides not matched to a gene: 17.

The chain uses TRBV11-2 and TRBJ2-5; 11 bases are a match to TRBD2. V lost 0 bases, J lost 5 bases, and 5 bases stayed unmatched. The CDR3 runs to 16 residues. The germline V gene encodes CDR1 SGHAT and CDR2 FQNNGV. The CDR3 spells CASSLDSASGRETQYF. The CDR3 DNA sequence: TGTGCCAGCAGCTTAGATTCGGCTAGCGGGAGGGAGACCCAGTACTTC.

The gene calls are TRBV12-3 or TRBV12-4 and TRBJ2-7, with D perhaps matching TRBD2 (6 bases). V shed 0 bases and J shed 0 bases, with 15 bases lying between them. The CDR3 has 17 amino acids. The CDR3 protein is CASSLAEGRINSYEQYF. CDR3 sequence (DNA): TGTGCCAGCAGTTTAGCGGAGGGGCGAATTAACTCCTACGAGCAGTACTTC.

The chain combines TRBV5-1 with TRBJ2-1; D remains unclear. The last part of the DNA fits TRBJ2-7 better; the J call may be wrong. This CDR3 contains 12 residues. CDR1 is SGHRS, CDR2 YFSETQ, per germline. As DNA, the CDR3 is TGCGCCAGCAGCTTCAGCTACAATGAGCAGTACTTC. Protein: CASSFSYNEQYF.

In the case of this clonotype: Its ends do not fully match the called genes, so a read error is possible. The V call is TRBV27, the J call TRBJ1-1; D uncertain. Germline CDR1 and CDR2: MNHEY and SMNVEV (reference sequence). The length of the CDR3 is 13 residues. The CDR3 spells CVSSYSVNTEAFF. For the CDR3, the DNA is TGTGTCAGCAGTTACTCAGTGAACACTGAAGCTTTCTTT.

This clonotype was detected a few times. This sequence joins TRBV7-8 and TRBJ2-3, with D possibly matching TRBD2 (6 bases). The CDR3 totals 16 residues. With 5 bases removed from V and 2 bases from J, the gap between germline ends came to 17 bases. Per the germline V gene, CDR1 is SGHVS and CDR2 is FQNEAQ. CDR3 bases: TGTGCCAGCAGCCCAAGGTCTTGGACTAACACAGATACGCAGTATTTT. Translated: CASSPRSWTNTDTQYF.

This chain uses TRBV7-9 with TRBJ2-7; D is unresolved. The CDR3 length is 17 residues. V shed 6 bases and J shed 0 bases, with 21 bases lying between them. Germline lookup yields CDR1 SEHNR and CDR2 FQNEAQ (reference sequence). CDR3 region: CASRNDPSLQPSYEQYF. As DNA, the CDR3 is TGTGCCAGCAGAAACGACCCTTCTCTACAGCCCTCCTACGAGCAGTACTTC. Combining the CDR3 with reference TRBV7-9 and TRBJ2-7 gives the whole variable domain DTGVSQNPRHKITKRGQNVTFRCDPISEHNRLYWYRQTLGQGPEFLTYFQNEAQLEKSRLLSDRFSAERPKGSFSTLEIQRTEQGDSAMYLCASRNDPSLQPSYEQYFGPGTRLTVT.

V and J are TRBV10-1 and TRBJ2-7; D gene ambiguous. The CDR3 length is 15 residues. Germline V lookup: CDR1 WNHNN, CDR2 SYGVQD (reference sequence). With 0 bases removed from V and 4 bases from J, the gap between germline ends came to 13 bases. The CDR3: CASSESRSGLYEQYF. The CDR3 DNA reads as TGCGCCAGCAGTGAGTCCCGCAGTGGCTTGTACGAGCAGTACTTC.

The sample holds a few counts of this clonotype. This chain connects TRBV9 to TRBJ2-3; D gene uncertain. The CDR3 covers 14 residues. CDR1 and CDR2 from the germline V gene are SGDLS and YYNGEE. Trimming stripped 4 bases from V and 2 bases from J, with 11 bases between. For the CDR3, the DNA is TGTGCCAGCAGCACCCGTCCTTACACAGATACGCAGTATTTT. Its translation is CASSTRPYTDTQYF.

Comments on this clonotype: A read error may produce the germline difference seen at one junction end. The J gene is TRBJ2-3, the V gene TRBV5-5, with TRBD1 matching 8 bases. Germline assignment: CDR1 SGHKS and CDR2 YYEKEE (reference sequence). This CDR3 contains 14 residues. CDR3 amino acids: CASSRTGWADTQYF. CDR3 nucleotide sequence: TGTGCCAGCAGTAGGACAGGGTGGGCAGATACGCAATATTTT.

V usage is TRBV29-1 and J usage is TRBJ1-5; D is undetermined. V lost 3 bases and J lost 3, with 12 bases in between. The CDR3 extends over 14 amino acids. Germline V gene data show CDR1 as SQVTM and CDR2 as ANQGSEA. CDR3 DNA: TGCAGCGTTGAGGTGGCAGGCAACAATCAGCCCCAGCATTTT. Amino acid sequence: CSVEVAGNNQPQHF.

As DNA, the CDR3 is TGTGCCACCAGCAGAGGGCGAGCGTCAGTCCAAGAGACCCAGTACTTC. This sequence encodes CATSRGRASVQETQYF. The chain is built from TRBV15 and TRBJ2-5; D gene uncertain. The CDR3 is made up of 16 amino acids. V was trimmed by 1 base and J by 1 base, leaving 13 bases between them. Germline V lookup: CDR1 LNHNV, CDR2 YYDKDF (reference sequence).

In the case of this clonotype: The junction departs from germline at one end; a sequencing error may be responsible. This chain uses TRBV13 with TRBJ1-1; perhaps TRBD1 as D (5 bases). The germline CDR1 and CDR2 sequences are PRHDT and FYEKMQ (reference sequence). CDR3 length equals 16 residues. The CDR3 DNA reads as TGTGCCAGCGGCTTAACTTATGGGGCGGTGAACACTGAAGCTTTCTTT. Its protein product is CASGLTYGAVNTEAFF.

This clonotype turned up a few times. V usage is TRBV12-5 and J usage is TRBJ1-5; TRBD1 is a possible D gene (6 bases). The CDR3 loop spans 13 amino acids. Germline V lookup: CDR1 LGHNT, CDR2 FRNRAP. The V end was cut by 1 base, the J end by 7 bases, with 8 bases between. The CDR3 protein is CASGLGGRQPQHF. The CDR3 nucleotides are TGTGCTAGTGGTTTGGGGGGGCGGCAGCCCCAGCATTTT.

The J gene is TRBJ2-3, the V gene TRBV27, with D perhaps being TRBD1 or TRBD2 (5 bases each). The V gene's germline CDR1 is MNHEY and CDR2 SMNVEV (reference sequence). The CDR3 runs to 15 residues. The germline V and J ends were trimmed by 1 base and 4 bases, with 12 bases remaining between them. The CDR3 bases are TGTGCCAGCAGTTTATGGGGGATTTCAGCAGATACGCAGTATTTT. Amino acids: CASSLWGISADTQYF.

This clonotype has a handful of counts. The CDR3 region is CASSSDMAAYNEQFF. The CDR3 DNA sequence: TGTGCCAGCAGCTCAGACATGGCCGCCTACAATGAGCAGTTCTTC. The rearrangement uses TRBV9 and TRBJ2-1; D gene ambiguous. This CDR3 contains 15 residues. Germline assignment: CDR1 SGDLS and CDR2 YYNGEE. V shed 4 bases and J shed 2 bases, with 13 bases lying between them.

The CDR3 DNA reads as TGTGCCAGCGTGCAAAGGGGGGGCGGGGAGGTTACGCAGTATTTT. As protein: CASVQRGGGEVTQYF. This chain joins TRBV5-6 and TRBJ2-3; perhaps TRBD2 as D (7 bases). CDR3 length: 15 residues. V was trimmed by 7 bases and J by 8 bases, leaving 23 bases between them. The germline V gene encodes CDR1 SGHDT and CDR2 YYEEEE.

The chain recombines TRBV27 with TRBJ2-7; D gene uncertain. This CDR3 contains 13 residues. The germline V and J ends were trimmed by 8 bases and 2 bases, with 13 bases remaining between them. Per germline, CDR1 MNHEY and CDR2 SMNVEV (reference sequence). CDR3 coding DNA: TGTGCCAGCCGGGCGTCGGCGGCCTACGAGCAGTACTTC. As protein: CASRASAAYEQYF.

This clonotype has just a few counts. V gene TRBV20-1 combines with J gene TRBJ2-1; TRBD2 matches 7 bases. The CDR3 runs to 16 residues. Germline CDR1 DFQATT, CDR2 SNEGSKA (reference sequence). The V and J ends lost 6 bases and 1 base, in that order; junction bases with no gene match: 12. CDR3 region: CSANYLAAISYNEQFF. CDR3 in DNA: TGCAGTGCAAATTACCTAGCGGCCATATCCTACAATGAGCAGTTCTTC.

This clonotype has just a few counts. V is TRBV7-2 and J is TRBJ2-4, with 7 bases matching TRBD2. The CDR3 sequence is 17 residues long. The V gene end was trimmed by 1 base and the J gene end by 0 bases; junction bases not matched to a gene: 6. The germline V gene encodes CDR1 SGHTA and CDR2 FQGNSA. The CDR3 nucleotides are TGTGCCAGCAGCTTAGTCAGCGGGATGGTAGCCAAAAACATTCAGTACTTC. It translates to CASSLVSGMVAKNIQYF.

V is TRBV10-3 and J is TRBJ1-1; 10 bases are shared with TRBD1. Germline V lookup: CDR1 ENHRY, CDR2 SYGVKD. The junction had 8 bases not matched to a gene; V was cut back by 10 bases and J by 3 bases. The CDR3 has 14 amino acids. CDR3 coding DNA: TGTGCCACGAAAGGGACAGGGGCGGACACTGAAGCTTTCTTT. Protein product: CATKGTGADTEAFF.